Below, 15 T cell receptor beta chains from the same sample are listed, as sequenced in a study of CD8 T cells in Susac syndrome. An amount of RNA that ranged from about 0.45 to 1 ug was reverse transcribed with random hexamers. TCRdb reprocessed the immunoSEQ multiplex PCR reads with MiXCR, giving one entry per CDR3 protein. The data hold 130,000 to 150,000 distinct CDR3 sequences, with nearly 97% observed a single time. The sequenced sample was CD4+ T cells from PBMCs. Receptors originate from a human donor with Susac syndrome.

The V and J genes are TRBV29-1 and TRBJ2-5; D unclear. The V end was cut by 7 bases, the J end by 3 bases, with 12 bases between. Germline loops: CDR1 SQVTM, CDR2 ANQGSEA. This CDR3 region has 12 residues. The CDR3 here is CSAEPGEETQYF. CDR3 sequence (DNA): TGCAGCGCGGAGCCAGGCGAAGAGACCCAGTACTTC.

The V call is TRBV25-1, the J call TRBJ2-3; 10 nucleotides align to TRBD1. Per germline, CDR1 MGHDK and CDR2 SYGVNS. CDR3 size: 17 residues. V gave up 7 bases and J gave up 0 bases; unmatched junction bases: 10. The CDR3 loop is CASTGTGDGRSTDTQYF. The DNA of the CDR3 is TGTGCCAGCACCGGGACAGGGGATGGGAGAAGCACAGATACGCAGTATTTT.

Written as DNA, the CDR3 is TGCGCCAGCAGCCAACCGACGAGGTCGCGTAGCGAGCCCCAGCATTTT. Residues: CASSQPTRSRSEPQHF. J is TRBJ1-5 and V is TRBV4-1; D remains unclear. V lost 2 bases and J 8 bases, leaving 19 bases between the germline ends. The germline V gene has CDR1 MGHRA and CDR2 YSYEKL. The CDR3 has 16 residues.

The chain uses TRBV18 and TRBJ2-5; D gene uncertain. V was pared by 6 bases and J by 5 bases, with 13 bases between. The CDR3 loop spans 13 amino acids. Germline values: CDR1 KGHSH, CDR2 LQKENI. CDR3 coding DNA: TGTGCCAGCTCTGGCGGATCAAGGGAGACCCAGTACTTC. It yields the protein CASSGGSRETQYF.

This chain connects TRBV6-5 to TRBJ1-3; 11 bases map to TRBD1. V dropped 6 bases and J dropped 4; count of bases not matched to a gene: 8. The CDR3 contains 16 residues. Germline assignment: CDR1 MNHEY and CDR2 SVGAGI. The CDR3 reads CASSYGQGAFGNTIYF. The DNA of the CDR3 is TGTGCCAGCAGCTACGGACAGGGGGCTTTCGGAAACACCATATATTTT.

DNA of the CDR3: TGTGCCAGCAGCGCTGGACAGGGGCCCATCTATGGCTACACCTTC. It codes for CASSAGQGPIYGYTF. The chain couples TRBV11-2 to TRBJ1-2; the match to TRBD1 covers 9 bases. Germline trimming cut 5 bases from V and 4 bases from J; bases unmatched to any gene: 8. Germline V gene sequence: CDR1 SGHAT, CDR2 FQNNGV. The CDR3 loop spans 15 amino acids.

The rearrangement joins TRBV6-1 to TRBJ2-7, with a weak D call TRBD2 (6 bases). Germline-derived CDR1 and CDR2 are MNHNS and SASEGT. CDR3 length: 15 amino acids. Trimming took off 1 base at V and 2 bases at J, with 12 bases between the two ends. The CDR3 nucleotides are TGTGCCAGCAGTGAAGGGTCTAGCGAAACCTACGAGCAGTACTTC. It codes for CASSEGSSETYEQYF.

The chain uses TRBV9 and TRBJ2-2; possibly TRBD1 for D (5 bases). Germline loops: CDR1 SGDLS, CDR2 YYNGEE. The CDR3 is 15 residues long. Between the trimmed V and J ends, which lost 0 bases and 3 bases, there was a span of 9 bases. The CDR3: CASSVVGVDTGELFF. The CDR3 region has the DNA TGTGCCAGCAGCGTAGTAGGGGTGGACACCGGGGAGCTGTTTTTT.

The DNA of the CDR3 is TGTGCCAGCAACCCTAGGGGAGATACGCAGTATTTT. Translating gives CASNPRGDTQYF. The chain combines TRBV28 with TRBJ2-3; D might be TRBD1 (5 bases). CDR1 MDHEN and CDR2 SYDVKM come from the germline V gene. The length of the CDR3 is 12 residues. Trimming took 7 bases from V and 5 from J, leaving 10 bases between them.

The chain employs TRBV13 and TRBJ1-2; D gene uncertain. Trimming left V 2 bases short and J 6 bases short, with 7 bases between. CDR3 length: 12 amino acids. CDR1 is PRHDT, CDR2 FYEKMQ, per germline (reference sequence). The CDR3: CASSLSVDGYTF. In nucleotides, the CDR3 is TGTGCCAGCAGCTTATCGGTCGATGGCTACACCTTC.

CDR3 nucleotide sequence: TGCGCCAGCAGCATGAAGACAGGGGTGACCGGGGAGCTGTTTTTT. It codes for CASSMKTGVTGELFF. The J gene is TRBJ2-2, the V gene TRBV5-1; 8 positions agree with TRBD1. Per germline, CDR1 SGHRS and CDR2 YFSETQ. CDR3 length equals 15 residues. V shed 4 bases, J shed 5 bases, and the junction held 7 bases outside the gene matches.

The rearrangement joins TRBV2 to TRBJ1-1; D remains unclear. The V and J ends lost 5 bases and 1 base respectively, with 8 bases between them. The CDR3 contains 13 residues. Germline values: CDR1 SNHLY, CDR2 FYNNEI. CDR3 DNA: TGTGCCAGCAGTTTCGGCCGGAACACTGAAGCTTTCTTT. It yields the protein CASSFGRNTEAFF.

The V gene is TRBV9, the J gene TRBJ2-3, with no clear D. This CDR3 comprises 12 residues. Trimming left V 7 bases short and J 2 bases short, with 8 bases between. Germline CDR1 is SGDLS and CDR2 is YYNGEE. The CDR3 loop reads CASGQNTDTQYF. CDR3 DNA: TGTGCCAGCGGGCAGAACACAGATACGCAGTATTTT.

The chain has TRBV20-1 and TRBJ1-5; D not resolved. V lost 6 bases and J 4 bases, leaving 16 bases between the germline ends. The CDR3 runs 14 residues. Germline CDR1 reads DFQATT; CDR2 reads SNEGSKA (reference sequence). CDR3 DNA sequence: TGCAGTGCCCCAATGACTGACCCAAATCAGCCCCAGCATTTT. As protein: CSAPMTDPNQPQHF.

The chain employs TRBV6-2 or TRBV6-3 and TRBJ2-2; 10 bases align to TRBD2. The V segment lost 7 bases and the J segment 5 bases; nucleotides outside the gene matches: 4. This CDR3 has 14 residues. The germline CDR1 and CDR2 sequences are MNHEY and SVGEGT. The CDR3 DNA is TGTGCCAGCACTCTACTAGCGGGGACCGGGGAGCTGTTTTTT. This encodes CASTLLAGTGELFF.